This TCR beta chain was retrieved from a study of T-cell reconstitution after alpha-beta-depleted transplantation in children. General study points: Approximately two months post-transplant, alpha-beta T cells reportedly originated from several hundred expanded graft clones. T-cell counts and diversity at one year post-transplant came mainly from newly produced T cells. Certain patients had high TCRbeta diversity at day 60, and it came from recipient T cells and thymic progenitors that survived.

This clonotype has a count of ten or more. What it binds is unknown. During its preparation, the TCRbeta library received unique molecular identifiers. TCRdb called the PCR reads again in MiXCR, with one record for every CDR3 protein. The sample has about 590,000 distinct CDR3 sequences; 10% to 15% are singletons. The CDR3 loop spans 18 amino acids. Germline V gene data show CDR1 as MDHEN and CDR2 as SYDVKM. V was pared by 3 bases and J by 1 base, with 18 bases between. This TCR was sampled from a male patient younger than 18 who had a stem cell transplant for acute myeloid leukemia, so the T cells may come from the graft donor. The J gene is TRBJ2-2, the V gene TRBV28; TRBD1 might be the D (6 bases). Sequencing was performed on PBMCs, mostly from graft donor cells, taken 360 days after TCRalphabeta/CD19-depleted stem cell transplant. CDR3: CASSLVQGRTKNTGELFF. CDR3 DNA sequence: TGTGCCAGCAGTTTGGTCCAGGGGCGAACTAAGAACACCGGGGAGCTGTTTTTT.